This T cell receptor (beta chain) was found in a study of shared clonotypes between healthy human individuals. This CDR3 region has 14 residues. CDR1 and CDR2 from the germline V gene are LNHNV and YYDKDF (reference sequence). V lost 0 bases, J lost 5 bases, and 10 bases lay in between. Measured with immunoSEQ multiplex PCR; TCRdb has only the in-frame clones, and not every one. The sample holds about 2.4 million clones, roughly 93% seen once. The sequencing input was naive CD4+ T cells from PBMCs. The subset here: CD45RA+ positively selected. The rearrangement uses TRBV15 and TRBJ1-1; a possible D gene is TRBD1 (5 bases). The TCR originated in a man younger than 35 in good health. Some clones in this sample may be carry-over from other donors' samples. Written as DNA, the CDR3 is TGTGCCACCAGCAGAGACCTTTCAGGGACTGAAGCTTTCTTT. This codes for CATSRDLSGTEAFF.